The sequence of this T cell receptor beta chain was determined in a study of neoadjuvant anti-PD-1 for oral cavity cancer (dated by TCRdb to 2020 to 2022). Broadly, across the study: Three to four biweekly doses of nivolumab at 3 mg/kg were mostly administered to patients before curative-intent surgical resection. Patients without progression received a fourth nivolumab dose around day 43 and underwent definitive surgical resection on days 50-56. Patients with complete response, partial response or stable disease by RECIST 1.1 were defined as responders, whereas patients with progression were defined as non-responders. The parent correlative cohort included approximately twelve patients, with an approximately 34% response rate. Results and caveats for the whole study, not just this receptor: Higher pretreatment blood Treg/Th17 ratios correlated with higher pretreatment blood TCRbeta clonality and lower post-treatment tumor TCRbeta clonality. The TCR analyses had only a few patients in each response group, and the authors called for validation in larger cohorts. After neoadjuvant nivolumab, T cell clonality (Gini index) in PBMCs was significantly higher in non-responders than in responders.

Per the publication, the time point label means: after neoadjuvant nivolumab, at surgical resection. The patients had newly diagnosed stage II-IVA oral cavity squamous cell carcinoma and had not received any prior systemic or radiation treatment. The cohort was made up of patients with locally advanced, HPV-negative oral cavity squamous cell carcinoma. Peripheral blood mononuclear cells were analyzed directly and were not maintained or expanded in culture. Samples were obtained from a longitudinal correlative study of a single-arm phase II trial of neoadjuvant nivolumab in oral cavity squamous cell carcinoma. Subject-matched pre- and post-treatment PBMCs and tumors from three responders and three non-responders underwent genomic DNA-based TCRbeta sequencing. Peripheral blood mononuclear cells were drawn once before nivolumab treatment and a second time after treatment, when surgery took place. Genomic DNA was isolated from PBMCs using the Maxwell RSC DNA from Cells kit.

In the germline V gene, CDR1 corresponds to MNHEY and CDR2 to SVGAGI. The CDR3 has 14 amino acids, counting the end cysteine and phenylalanine. Kept here is only the CDR3 DNA, which spans 42 bases and is read in frame from base 1. PBMC libraries used mostly around 500 ng of input genomic DNA for deep sequencing, with six replicates per sample. Following the manufacturer's instructions, the team built TCRbeta libraries using the immunoSEQ hsTCRbeta kit. The completed libraries were mixed into a single pool at 3 nM, then sequenced with an Illumina NovaSeq 6000 S4 flow cell. The authors' analysis ran thus. The immunoSEQ Analyzer handled quality control and preprocessing of the raw data. The analysis was limited to productive rearrangements, and each clonotype was defined by a unique CDR3 amino acid sequence. Repertoire clonality was estimated as the Gini-Simpson index, computed with the R package tcR. Gini indices were compared with Student's t test, and associations with tumor size change were assessed by Pearson correlation. Not all clones reach the TCRdb copy of this immuneACCESS table, which keeps in-frame sequences only. Checked studies attribute under half of the gap to unresolved V genes and leave the rest unexplained. V and J calls and clone size are those listed in that table; D and trimming were worked out from the DNA. For this sample there are around 8,200 clones; 50% to 70% appear just once. Together, the top ten hold around 3.2% of the sample.

A remark on this clone: The clone's antigen remains unknown. Germline and junction disagree at one end, which may indicate a read error. Other DNA sequences in the sample encode the same CDR3.

The clonotype was recovered from a person between 40 and 79 years old with oral cavity squamous cell carcinoma. The sequence links TRBV6-5 to TRBJ2-2; 7 central nucleotides agree with TRBD1. The specimen was PBMCs, collected after nivolumab (anti-PD-1) treatment. The CDR3 corresponds to CASSYSKGAGELFF. The nucleotide sequence reads TGTGCCAGCAGTTACTCGAAGGGGGCCGGAGAGCTGTTTTTT.